The 19 T cell receptor beta chains in this list originate from one sample, sequenced in a study of T cells after posttransplantation cyclophosphamide. The method was immunoSEQ multiplex PCR; TCRdb's version includes in-frame clones alone and lacks a portion of them. Sampling found fewer than 40,000 clones, none seen once. Material: PBMCs. The receptors shown here come from a woman aged 45 to 65 in good health and a related stem cell transplant donor.

This clone was counted ten times or more. V gene TRBV30 combines with J gene TRBJ2-1, with D maybe TRBD1 (6 bases). Germline V CDR1 and CDR2: GTSNPN, SVGIG (reference sequence). The ends were cut back, 0 bases at V and 7 bases at J, with 13 bases in the middle. The CDR3 loop spans 14 amino acids. CDR3: CAWSVVTGANEQFF. In nucleotides, the CDR3 is TGTGCCTGGAGTGTAGTGACAGGTGCTAATGAGCAGTTCTTC.

The sample holds many counts of this clone. The J gene is TRBJ1-1, the V gene TRBV30; D remains unclear. V lost 3 bases and J 11 bases, leaving 13 bases between the germline ends. This CDR3 is built from 11 residues. In germline, CDR1 is GTSNPN, CDR2 SVGIG (reference sequence). The CDR3 here is CAWSPGVGAFF. The CDR3 nucleotides read TGTGCCTGGAGCCCGGGAGTGGGGGCTTTCTTT.

This clone was seen at least ten times. The V and J genes are TRBV11-2 and TRBJ1-1; D call uncertain. Trimming cost V 0 bases and J 0 bases, with 8 bases left between them. The CDR3 is made up of 15 amino acids. Germline loops: CDR1 SGHAT, CDR2 FQNNGV. CDR3 protein: CASSLESFVNTEAFF. The CDR3 nucleotides read TGTGCCAGCAGCTTAGAATCCTTTGTGAACACTGAAGCTTTCTTT.

This clone was counted at least ten times. The chain combines TRBV7-2 with TRBJ2-7; 9 positions agree with TRBD1. CDR1 is SGHTA, CDR2 FQGNSA, per germline. There are 17 residues in the CDR3. V gave up 4 bases and J gave up 3 bases; unmatched junction bases: 13. CDR3 coding DNA: TGTGCCAGCAGCTCTGGACAGGGGACCGTCTCTCTCTACGAGCAGTACTTC. It specifies CASSSGQGTVSLYEQYF.

This clone was found many times. The chain couples TRBV6-5 to TRBJ1-2; 8 bases agree with TRBD1. Germline values: CDR1 MNHEY, CDR2 SVGAGI. Trimming at V came to 6 bases and at J to 3 bases, leaving 9 bases not matched to a gene. The CDR3 is 15 amino acids. CDR3 DNA sequence: TGTGCCAGCAGCCCAGAAGGGACAGGACACTATGGCTACACCTTC. It specifies CASSPEGTGHYGYTF.

This clone was picked up many times. The chain carries TRBV7-8 and TRBJ2-7, with D perhaps TRBD2 (5 bases). Germline V gives CDR1 SGHVS, CDR2 FQNEAQ. V was clipped by 0 bases and J by 9 bases, with 9 bases between them. CDR3 length equals 12 residues. The DNA of the CDR3 is TGTGCCAGCAGCTTAGCCGGGGTGGGGCAGTACTTC. Its protein is CASSLAGVGQYF.

In its sample, this clone was seen a few times. The gene calls are TRBV7-2 and TRBJ2-3, with D uncertain. Germline assignment: CDR1 SGHTA and CDR2 FQGNSA. V lost 2 bases and J 2 bases, leaving 11 bases between the germline ends. The CDR3 loop spans 15 amino acids. The DNA for the CDR3 is TGTGCCAGCAGCTTAAGGTCGGGTAACACAGATACGCAGTATTTT. Amino acids: CASSLRSGNTDTQYF.

This clone was detected ten times or more. The rearrangement uses TRBV5-1 and TRBJ2-7; TRBD2 matches 11 bases. The V gene end was trimmed by 4 bases and the J gene end by 2 bases; junction bases not matched to a gene: 5. CDR1 is SGHRS, CDR2 YFSETQ, per germline. The CDR3 runs 15 residues. CDR3 nucleotides: TGCGCCAGCAGCCGTCTAGCGGGGGGCCCCTACGAGCAGTACTTC. Amino acids: CASSRLAGGPYEQYF.

This clone occurred many times. The chain carries TRBV11-2 and TRBJ1-5, with D tentatively TRBD1 (6 bases). This CDR3 comprises 13 residues. Germline V gives CDR1 SGHAT, CDR2 FQNNGV. Trimming removed 5 bases at V and 6 bases at J, with 11 bases between. Written as DNA, the CDR3 is TGTGCCAGCAGCAACAGGGAGCGTCAGCCCCAGCATTTT. Amino acids: CASSNRERQPQHF. Drawing the rest from reference TRBV11-2 and TRBJ1-5, the complete variable domain is EAGVAQSPRYKIIEKRQSVAFWCNPISGHATLYWYQQILGQGPKLLIQFQNNGVVDDSQLPKDRFSAERLKGVDSTLKIQPAKLEDSAVYLCASSNRERQPQHFGDGTRLSIL.

Ten or more counts support this clone. V and J are TRBV19 and TRBJ1-5, with D tentatively TRBD1 (5 bases). Trimming removed 5 bases at V and 0 bases at J, with 17 bases between. Germline CDR1 and CDR2: LNHDA and SQIVND (reference sequence). The CDR3 is 17 amino acids. The CDR3 sequence: CASSLGSGTNSNQPQHF. As DNA, the CDR3 is TGTGCCAGTAGTTTAGGATCAGGGACTAATAGCAATCAGCCCCAGCATTTT.

The CDR3 bases are TGTGCCAGCAGTTTATCGTCCCAGGCCAATCAGCCCCAGCATTTT. Encoded protein: CASSLSSQANQPQHF. This sequence joins TRBV27 and TRBJ1-5, with D unresolved. The V end lost 0 bases, the J end lost 3 bases, and 9 bases lay between the germline ends. Looked up from germline, CDR1 is MNHEY and CDR2 is SMNVEV (reference sequence). The CDR3 has 15 amino acids.

This clone was counted many times. The chain combines TRBV29-1 with TRBJ1-2, with 8 bases that match TRBD1. The trim removed 7 bases at V and 7 bases at J, leaving 8 bases unmatched. The CDR3 extends over 12 amino acids. Germline CDR1 and CDR2: SQVTM and ANQGSEA. The CDR3 nucleotides are TGCAGCGCTAGTGGACAGGGAGGTGGCTACACCTTC. Translated: CSASGQGGGYTF.

This clone was found many times. The chain employs TRBV28 and TRBJ1-1, with TRBD1 matching 8 bases. This CDR3 is 15 amino acids long. Germline V gives CDR1 MDHEN, CDR2 SYDVKM. V trimming: 3 bases; J trimming: 0 bases; junction bases outside the gene matches: 3. Written as DNA, the CDR3 is TGTGCCAGCAGTTTTCAGGGGGCTTTGAACACTGAAGCTTTCTTT. Translation gives CASSFQGALNTEAFF.

This clone was seen ten or more times. The chain is built from TRBV6-6 and TRBJ2-3; D is unresolved. The CDR3 extends over 15 amino acids. V was cut by 8 bases and J by 3 bases, with 18 bases left in between. Germline V gene lookup returns CDR1 MNHNY and CDR2 SVGAGI (reference sequence). The CDR3 protein is CASSTGFTSTDTQYF. CDR3 DNA sequence: TGTGCCAGCTCCACGGGTTTTACCTCAACAGATACGCAGTATTTT.

This clone was seen at least ten times. This chain connects TRBV2 to TRBJ1-1; TRBD1 matches 7 bases. CDR1 and CDR2 (germline): SNHLY, FYNNEI. This CDR3 comprises 15 residues. V lost 2 bases and J lost 4; bases outside the gene matches: 7. The CDR3 DNA sequence: TGTGCCAGCAGTGAACAAAGGGGGCAGGGCACTGAAGCTTTCTTT. Translating it yields CASSEQRGQGTEAFF.

This clone was observed at least ten times. At one of its ends the junction is not consistent with the germline gene, which may arise from a read error. This sequence joins TRBV7-9 and TRBJ1-6; D might be TRBD1 (6 bases). The CDR3 totals 16 residues. Looked up from germline, CDR1 is SEHNR and CDR2 is FQNEAQ (reference sequence). The CDR3, as DNA: TGTGCCAGCAGCCTAGCCGGGACACATAGGGGTTCACCCCTCCACTTT. It translates to CASSLAGTHRGSPLHF.

This clone was picked up many times. The chain uses TRBV7-3 and TRBJ1-1, with 9 bases that match TRBD1. The V and J ends lost 5 bases and 4 bases, in that order; junction bases with no gene match: 11. The length of the CDR3 is 16 residues. Germline V lookup: CDR1 SGHTA, CDR2 FQGTGA. In DNA, the CDR3 is TGTGCCAGCAGCGATATACAGGGGGCGTGGGGCACTGAAGCTTTCTTT. This translates into CASSDIQGAWGTEAFF.

This clone was seen ten or more times. This chain uses TRBV11-2 with TRBJ2-2; D unresolved. Germline lookup yields CDR1 SGHAT and CDR2 FQNNGV. This CDR3 spans 11 amino acids. CDR3 sequence: CGSENTGELFF. Here the CDR3 DNA reads TGTGGGAGCGAGAACACCGGGGAGCTGTTTTTT.

This clone was seen ten or more times. The CDR3 region has the DNA TGTGCCTGGAGTCGGGAGGTCTATGGCTACACCTTC. Its protein is CAWSREVYGYTF. V gene TRBV30 combines with J gene TRBJ1-2; D is undetermined. V lost 2 bases and J lost 4, with 8 bases in between. CDR1 is GTSNPN and CDR2 is SVGIG in the germline V gene (reference sequence). CDR3 length: 12 amino acids.